Many counts were recorded for the clone carrying this TCR beta chain. The antigen is unknown. TCRdb independently ran MiXCR on the reads; one entry per CDR3 protein. The sample lists 650,000 to 850,000 distinct CDR3 sequences, about 28% seen once, with roughly 14% in the top ten. Germline CDR1 reads SEHNR; CDR2 reads FQNEAQ (reference sequence). V was trimmed by 7 bases and J by 2 bases, leaving 19 bases between them. CDR3 size: 16 residues. The sample comes from a study of T cell repertoires in cytomegalovirus infection. Study context: CMV infection plus the matching HLA type was flagged by public TCR beta signatures. Study observations and caveats: Dominating the ex vivo response were HLA-C-restricted CMV-specific TCR beta clonotypes. People with CMV and the relevant HLA were identified by cumulative public TCR beta family frequency.

The clonotype was recovered from a human donor in good health (CMV status not recorded). Some clones in this sample may be carry-over from other donors' samples. This chain uses TRBV7-9 with TRBJ2-3, with D possibly being TRBD2 (6 bases). The sequenced sample was cultured CD8+ T cells from PBMCs, obtained from culture after CMV antigen stimulation. The CDR3 DNA sequence: TGTGCCAGCATCCGACCATCCGCGGGAATCACAGATACGCAGTATTTT. Protein sequence: CASIRPSAGITDTQYF.